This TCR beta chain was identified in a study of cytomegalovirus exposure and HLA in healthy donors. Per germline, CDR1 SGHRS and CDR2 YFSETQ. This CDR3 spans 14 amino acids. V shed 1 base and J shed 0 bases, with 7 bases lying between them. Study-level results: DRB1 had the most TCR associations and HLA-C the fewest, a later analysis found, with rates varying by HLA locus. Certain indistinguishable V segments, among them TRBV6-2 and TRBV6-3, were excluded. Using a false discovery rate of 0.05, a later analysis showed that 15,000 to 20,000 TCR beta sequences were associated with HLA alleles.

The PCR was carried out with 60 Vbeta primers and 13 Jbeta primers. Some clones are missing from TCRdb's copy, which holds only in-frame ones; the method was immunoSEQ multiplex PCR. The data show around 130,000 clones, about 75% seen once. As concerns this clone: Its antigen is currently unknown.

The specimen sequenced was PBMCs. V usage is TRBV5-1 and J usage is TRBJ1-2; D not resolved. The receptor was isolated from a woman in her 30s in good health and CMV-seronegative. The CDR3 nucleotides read TGCGCCAGCAGCTTGCAGGCCACTAACTATGGCTACACCTTC. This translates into CASSLQATNYGYTF.